A selection of T cell receptor beta chains follows, all from one sample in a study of blood T cell repertoires in COVID-19. TCRdb keeps only in-frame clones here, not all; method: immunoSEQ multiplex PCR. The sample includes under 70,000 clones, 90% of them seen just once. Sequenced input: peripheral blood. These receptor sequences come from an elderly man with acute or convalescent COVID-19. The CDR3 runs from the conserved cysteine through the conserved F or W. Fields, in order: J gene, clone size, D gene, V gene, CDR3 DNA, CDR3 protein. The D gene is left open where the match is weak. Expanded clones are given a class, and other clones once, few, many or no size at all.

j_call: TRBJ1-1; clone_size: -; d_call: -; v_call: TRBV5-1; cdr3_nt: TGCGCCAGCTTTTCCACTTCGGGGGGCACGAACACTGAAGCTTTCTTT; cdr3_aa: CASFSTSGGTNTEAFF
j_call: TRBJ1-1; clone_size: -; d_call: -; v_call: TRBV2; cdr3_nt: TGTGCCAGCAGGGGAGGGACGGCTGAAGCTTTCTTT; cdr3_aa: CASRGGTAEAFF
j_call: TRBJ1-6; clone_size: -; d_call: -; v_call: TRBV27; cdr3_nt: TGTGCCAGCAGTCCGAGGACAGCCCTGGATTCACCCCTCCACTTT; cdr3_aa: CASSPRTALDSPLHF
j_call: TRBJ2-2; clone_size: -; d_call: TRBD1; v_call: TRBV7-9; cdr3_nt: TGTGCCAGCAGCTTAGCGGGACAGGGGTCCGGGGAGCTGTTTTTT; cdr3_aa: CASSLAGQGSGELFF
j_call: TRBJ2-4; clone_size: -; d_call: -; v_call: TRBV5-1; cdr3_nt: TGCGCCAGCAGCTTGGTGCGCCAGGGGCAGGGGAACATTCAGTACTTC; cdr3_aa: CASSLVRQGQGNIQYF
j_call: TRBJ2-2; clone_size: -; d_call: TRBD2; v_call: TRBV6-5; cdr3_nt: TGTGCCAGCAGCCCCGGGACTAACCCTCCCGGGGAGCTGTTTTTT; cdr3_aa: CASSPGTNPPGELFF
j_call: TRBJ2-1; clone_size: -; d_call: TRBD2; v_call: TRBV19; cdr3_nt: TGTGCCAGTAGTATAGGCGGGGGGGCCTTAAATGAGCAGTTCTTC; cdr3_aa: CASSIGGGALNEQFF
j_call: TRBJ2-5; clone_size: once; d_call: TRBD1; v_call: TRBV5-6; cdr3_nt: TGTGCCAGCAGCTCTTCCCAGGGGGCTTATGAGACCCAGTACTTC; cdr3_aa: CASSSSQGAYETQYF
j_call: TRBJ1-5; clone_size: -; d_call: -; v_call: TRBV5-6; cdr3_nt: TGTGCCAGCAGCTTGGGGGCGGGGTTCAATCAGCCCCAGCATTTT; cdr3_aa: CASSLGAGFNQPQHF
j_call: TRBJ2-1; clone_size: -; d_call: TRBD2; v_call: TRBV18; cdr3_nt: TGTGCCAGCTCACCCGTTACCCCTGGGACTAGCTCCTACAATGAGCAGTTCTTC; cdr3_aa: CASSPVTPGTSSYNEQFF
j_call: TRBJ2-5; clone_size: -; d_call: TRBD2; v_call: TRBV5-1; cdr3_nt: TGCGCCAGCAGCTTGGGCAGCGGGGGGCTCCAAGAGACCCAGTACTTC; cdr3_aa: CASSLGSGGLQETQYF
j_call: TRBJ2-3; clone_size: -; d_call: TRBD1; v_call: TRBV7-3; cdr3_nt: TGTGCCAGCAGCCGACAGGGGACTTGGGCAGATACGCAGTATTTT; cdr3_aa: CASSRQGTWADTQYF
j_call: TRBJ2-1; clone_size: -; d_call: TRBD2; v_call: TRBV9; cdr3_nt: TGTGCCAGCAGCTCAGGACTAGCGTCCAATGAGCAGTTCTTC; cdr3_aa: CASSSGLASNEQFF
j_call: TRBJ1-2; clone_size: -; d_call: -; v_call: TRBV6-1; cdr3_nt: TGTGCCAGCAGTGAAGCGAAACAGCTCTATGGCTACACCTTC; cdr3_aa: CASSEAKQLYGYTF
j_call: TRBJ2-7; clone_size: -; d_call: TRBD2; v_call: TRBV27; cdr3_nt: TGTGCCAGCAGCCAAGCCGGGACTAGCGGGGTTGTACTACACGAGCAGTACTTC; cdr3_aa: CASSQAGTSGVVLHEQYF
j_call: TRBJ2-5; clone_size: once; d_call: TRBD1; v_call: TRBV5-4; cdr3_nt: TGTGCCAGCAGCTCTCCTAAGGGGGCACAAGAGACCCAGTACTTC; cdr3_aa: CASSSPKGAQETQYF
j_call: TRBJ2-5; clone_size: few; d_call: TRBD2; v_call: TRBV9; cdr3_nt: TGTGCCAGCAGCGTAGGAGGGCGGGGGACCCAAGAGACCCAGTACTTC; cdr3_aa: CASSVGGRGTQETQYF
j_call: TRBJ1-1; clone_size: -; d_call: -; v_call: TRBV10-2; cdr3_nt: TGCGCCAGCAGCATGCAAGGAGGGTTGAGTACTGAAGCTTTCTTT; cdr3_aa: CASSMQGGLSTEAFF
j_call: TRBJ1-1; clone_size: once; d_call: TRBD1; v_call: TRBV28; cdr3_nt: TGTGCCAGCAGCCCTTACAGGGGACAAGCTTTCTTT; cdr3_aa: CASSPYRGQAFF
j_call: TRBJ1-5; clone_size: -; d_call: -; v_call: TRBV2; cdr3_nt: TGTGCCAGCAGTGAATCCAGGGGTGATCAGCCCCAGCATTTT; cdr3_aa: CASSESRGDQPQHF
j_call: TRBJ2-3; clone_size: -; d_call: -; v_call: TRBV18; cdr3_nt: TGTGCCAGCTCACCACGAGAAGGGGGCACAGATACGCAGTATTTT; cdr3_aa: CASSPREGGTDTQYF
j_call: TRBJ1-2; clone_size: few; d_call: TRBD1; v_call: TRBV27; cdr3_nt: TGTGCCAGCAGCCCAAAACAGGGGAGATATGGCTACACCTTC; cdr3_aa: CASSPKQGRYGYTF
j_call: TRBJ1-2; clone_size: -; d_call: TRBD1; v_call: TRBV6-6; cdr3_nt: TGTGCCAGCAGTTCGAGGGACAGGTCTAACTATGGCTACACCTTC; cdr3_aa: CASSSRDRSNYGYTF
j_call: TRBJ2-7; clone_size: -; d_call: -; v_call: TRBV5-1; cdr3_nt: TGCGCCAGCAGCTTGGTCGCCTACGAGCAGTACTTC; cdr3_aa: CASSLVAYEQYF
j_call: TRBJ2-5; clone_size: -; d_call: -; v_call: TRBV10-3; cdr3_nt: TGTGCCATCAGTGACTATAGGGAGGAGACCCAGTACTTC; cdr3_aa: CAISDYREETQYF
j_call: TRBJ1-6; clone_size: few; d_call: TRBD1; v_call: TRBV3-1/TRBV3-2; cdr3_nt: TGTGCCAGCAGCCAGAGCCCGGGACAGGGGAGGAAAACCTATAATTCACCCCTCCACTTT; cdr3_aa: CASSQSPGQGRKTYNSPLHF
j_call: TRBJ2-2; clone_size: -; d_call: TRBD2; v_call: TRBV6-4; cdr3_nt: TGTGCCAGCAGCCGAGCTAGCGGGGGGTCGAACACCGGGGAGCTGTTTTTT; cdr3_aa: CASSRASGGSNTGELFF
j_call: TRBJ2-5; clone_size: -; d_call: -; v_call: TRBV2; cdr3_nt: TGTGCCAGCAGGAGGGGACACCAGGGGACCCAGTACTTC; cdr3_aa: CASRRGHQGTQYF
j_call: TRBJ2-2; clone_size: -; d_call: -; v_call: TRBV5-1; cdr3_nt: TGCGCCAGCAGCTTGTTCGCGGCGGGGGCCAACACCGGGGAGCTGTTTTTT; cdr3_aa: CASSLFAAGANTGELFF
j_call: TRBJ1-2; clone_size: once; d_call: -; v_call: TRBV11-1; cdr3_nt: TGTGCCAGCAGCTTAAGAACAGGGCTTGGCTACACCTTC; cdr3_aa: CASSLRTGLGYTF
j_call: TRBJ2-7; clone_size: -; d_call: -; v_call: TRBV7-2; cdr3_nt: TGTGCCAGCAGCCCCCGGGACTGGACCTACGAGCAGTACTTC; cdr3_aa: CASSPRDWTYEQYF
j_call: TRBJ1-4; clone_size: once; d_call: TRBD1; v_call: TRBV19; cdr3_nt: TGTGCCAGTAGTATACTCAGGGCAGGGGGCGTCGAGGAAAAACTGTTTTTT; cdr3_aa: CASSILRAGGVEEKLFF
j_call: TRBJ2-3; clone_size: -; d_call: TRBD2; v_call: TRBV25-1; cdr3_nt: TGTGCCAGCAGTGATCGAGCGGGGGCCTACACAGATACGCAGTATTTT; cdr3_aa: CASSDRAGAYTDTQYF
j_call: TRBJ2-5; clone_size: -; d_call: TRBD2; v_call: TRBV6-1; cdr3_nt: TGTGCCAGCAGTGATCCGCTAGCGGCGGAGACCCAGTACTTC; cdr3_aa: CASSDPLAAETQYF
j_call: TRBJ2-1; clone_size: -; d_call: TRBD2; v_call: TRBV12-5; cdr3_nt: TGTGCTAGTGGTCGAGGACTAGCGGGGGCGGGTGAGCAGTTCTTC; cdr3_aa: CASGRGLAGAGEQFF
j_call: TRBJ1-6; clone_size: -; d_call: -; v_call: TRBV5-1; cdr3_nt: TGCGCCAGCAGCCATGACGGAGACCGATCACCCCTCCACTTT; cdr3_aa: CASSHDGDRSPLHF
j_call: TRBJ2-7; clone_size: once; d_call: -; v_call: TRBV5-1; cdr3_nt: TGCGCCAGCAGCTTGGCCCATACGACAAATACCTACGAGCAGTACTTC; cdr3_aa: CASSLAHTTNTYEQYF
j_call: TRBJ1-1; clone_size: -; d_call: TRBD1; v_call: TRBV4-1; cdr3_nt: TGCGCCAGCAGCCCCGGACAGGCAGACATGAACACTGAAGCTTTCTTT; cdr3_aa: CASSPGQADMNTEAFF
j_call: TRBJ2-5; clone_size: once; d_call: -; v_call: TRBV2; cdr3_nt: TGTGCCAGCAGTAGAGGACACAACCAAGAGACCCAGTACTTC; cdr3_aa: CASSRGHNQETQYF
j_call: TRBJ2-1; clone_size: -; d_call: TRBD2; v_call: TRBV27; cdr3_nt: TGTGCCAGCAGAAGGACTAGCGGGGGGGTGGAGCAGTTCTTC; cdr3_aa: CASRRTSGGVEQFF
j_call: TRBJ2-1; clone_size: -; d_call: -; v_call: TRBV7-3; cdr3_nt: TGTGCCAGCAGCCCAGGGGCGGCAGCCTACAATGAGCAGTTCTTC; cdr3_aa: CASSPGAAAYNEQFF
j_call: TRBJ1-6; clone_size: -; d_call: TRBD1; v_call: TRBV27; cdr3_nt: TGTGCCAGCAGTCCACAGGGGAGAGTAGTTTCACCCCTCCACTTT; cdr3_aa: CASSPQGRVVSPLHF
j_call: TRBJ1-4; clone_size: -; d_call: -; v_call: TRBV11-2; cdr3_nt: TGTGCCAGCAGCTTAGCCCACAGAGAAAAACTGTTTTTT; cdr3_aa: CASSLAHREKLFF
j_call: TRBJ2-1; clone_size: -; d_call: -; v_call: TRBV9; cdr3_nt: TGTGCCAGCTCCGGCGGGGTTGCCTACAATGAGCAGTTCTTC; cdr3_aa: CASSGGVAYNEQFF
j_call: TRBJ2-1; clone_size: -; d_call: TRBD2; v_call: TRBV18; cdr3_nt: TGTGCCAGCTCATCAAGGACTAGCGGGGGGGCCAATGAGCAGTTCTTC; cdr3_aa: CASSSRTSGGANEQFF
j_call: TRBJ2-1; clone_size: -; d_call: -; v_call: TRBV7-9; cdr3_nt: TGTGCCAGCAGCCAAGCGGACAGTCCCTACAATGAGCAGTTCTTC; cdr3_aa: CASSQADSPYNEQFF
j_call: TRBJ1-1; clone_size: -; d_call: TRBD1; v_call: TRBV6-5; cdr3_nt: TGTGCCAGCAGCAAGGGGGACAGTAACACTGAAGCTTTCTTT; cdr3_aa: CASSKGDSNTEAFF
j_call: TRBJ1-4; clone_size: once; d_call: -; v_call: TRBV6-6; cdr3_nt: TGTGCCAGCAGTTACAAGCATGAAAAACTGTTTTTT; cdr3_aa: CASSYKHEKLFF
j_call: TRBJ2-7; clone_size: -; d_call: -; v_call: TRBV7-9; cdr3_nt: TGTGCCAGCAGCAGCGGGCGGTATTACGAGCAGTACTTC; cdr3_aa: CASSSGRYYEQYF
j_call: TRBJ2-5; clone_size: once; d_call: -; v_call: TRBV27; cdr3_nt: TGTGCCAGCAGTTTAGGCAGGGGAGAGACCCAGTACTTC; cdr3_aa: CASSLGRGETQYF
j_call: TRBJ1-6; clone_size: -; d_call: TRBD1; v_call: TRBV5-1; cdr3_nt: TGCGCCAGCAGCTTGGGGGGACAGTTAAGTTCACCCCTCCACTTT; cdr3_aa: CASSLGGQLSSPLHF
j_call: TRBJ2-3; clone_size: -; d_call: TRBD2; v_call: TRBV6-5; cdr3_nt: TGTGCCAGCAGTTTCCGGACTAGCGGGGGCACAGATACGCAGTATTTT; cdr3_aa: CASSFRTSGGTDTQYF
j_call: TRBJ1-1; clone_size: -; d_call: TRBD1; v_call: TRBV20-1; cdr3_nt: TGCAGTGCTTCCGGGACAGGGGGGGCTTTCTTT; cdr3_aa: CSASGTGGAFF
j_call: TRBJ1-6; clone_size: -; d_call: TRBD1; v_call: TRBV27; cdr3_nt: TGTGCCAGCAGTAGGACAGGGCGCCCTGGTAATTCACCCCTCCACTTT; cdr3_aa: CASSRTGRPGNSPLHF
j_call: TRBJ2-5; clone_size: -; d_call: TRBD2; v_call: TRBV3-1/TRBV3-2; cdr3_nt: TGTGCCAGCAGCCAAGCCCTGACTAGCGGTCAAAAGACCCAGTACTTC; cdr3_aa: CASSQALTSGQKTQYF
j_call: TRBJ2-1; clone_size: -; d_call: -; v_call: TRBV27; cdr3_nt: TGTGCCAGCAGTTTAATGTCTGGGGGCGATGAGCAGTTCTTC; cdr3_aa: CASSLMSGGDEQFF
j_call: TRBJ1-4; clone_size: -; d_call: TRBD1; v_call: TRBV6-5; cdr3_nt: TGTGCCAGCAGTAACAGGGGGAGAGAAAAACTGTTTTTT; cdr3_aa: CASSNRGREKLFF
j_call: TRBJ2-7; clone_size: -; d_call: -; v_call: TRBV6-1; cdr3_nt: TGTGCCAGCAGTGATGTGGTCTACCTATACGAGCAGTACTTC; cdr3_aa: CASSDVVYLYEQYF
j_call: TRBJ2-2; clone_size: -; d_call: -; v_call: TRBV6-6; cdr3_nt: TGTGCCAGCAGCCCTCGAGAGACCGGGGAGCTGTTTTTT; cdr3_aa: CASSPRETGELFF
j_call: TRBJ2-7; clone_size: -; d_call: -; v_call: TRBV15; cdr3_nt: TGTGCCACCAGCAGGGTAGTCTTATACGAGCAGTACTTC; cdr3_aa: CATSRVVLYEQYF